The 4 T cell receptor beta chains presented below share a single source sample, sequenced in a study of T-cell memory formation after mild COVID-19. Each CDR3 protein is one row after TCRdb ran MiXCR on the 5' RACE reads. The sample records about 170,000 distinct CDR3 sequences, approximately 13% being singletons. The sample was PBMCs or a T cell subset sorted from them (not recorded which). These receptors were collected from a man aged 18 to 30 who had mild COVID-19 (a few samples of this study predate the infection). Cell type and time point are not known.

The gene calls are TRBV25-1 and TRBJ2-1; D remains unclear. Germline lookup yields CDR1 MGHDK and CDR2 SYGVNS. Deletions cut 4 bases from V and 9 bases from J, with 7 bases between. The CDR3 runs to 11 residues. The CDR3 sequence is CASSGFSEQFF. Here the CDR3 DNA reads TGTGCCAGCAGTGGGTTCAGTGAGCAGTTCTTC.

The V and J genes are TRBV7-9 and TRBJ1-1; D remains ambiguous. CDR3 length: 14 amino acids. CDR1 and CDR2 from the germline V gene are SEHNR and FQNEAQ (reference sequence). V was clipped by 1 base and J by 6 bases, with 12 bases between them. CDR3 bases: TGTGCCAGCAGCTTAGATGGTTGGGCCCCTGAAGCTTTCTTT. It codes for CASSLDGWAPEAFF. The full variable domain, its missing parts supplied by reference TRBV7-9 and TRBJ1-1, is DTGVSQNPRHKITKRGQNVTFRCDPISEHNRLYWYRQTLGQGPEFLTYFQNEAQLEKSRLLSDRFSAERPKGSFSTLEIQRTEQGDSAMYLCASSLDGWAPEAFFGQGTRLTVV.

At least ten counts were recorded for this clonotype. The chain has TRBV7-3 and TRBJ2-7; the D is unclear. The ends were cut back, 2 bases at V and 1 base at J, with 6 bases in the middle. There are 13 residues in the CDR3. Germline V gene data show CDR1 as SGHTA and CDR2 as FQGTGA. CDR3 loop: CASSLLGSYEQYF. CDR3 DNA: TGTGCCAGCAGCTTATTGGGGTCCTACGAGCAGTACTTC.

The table lists this clonotype with a few counts. The genes are TRBV27 and TRBJ1-5; D gene ambiguous. V was cut by 9 bases and J by 6 bases, with 12 bases left in between. In germline, CDR1 is MNHEY, CDR2 SMNVEV (reference sequence). The CDR3 loop spans 12 amino acids. The CDR3 sequence is CASRIWGQPQHF. For the CDR3, the DNA is TGTGCCAGTCGGATCTGGGGTCAGCCCCAGCATTTT.